The clone carrying this T cell receptor beta chain was detected a few times. Its antigen is unidentified. This sample was included in a study of cytomegalovirus exposure and HLA in healthy donors. Study-level background: The study placed 70% to 90% of its approximately 400 genotyped donors in the Caucasian-associated ancestry cluster.

PCR primers comprised 60 Vbeta and 13 Jbeta primers. Here immunoSEQ multiplex PCR was the method, and the copy in TCRdb shows in-frame clones only, minus some. Found here are approximately 150,000 clones, roughly 73% of them singletons; the top ten hold about 4.9%. Notes on the study in general: Around 160 TCR beta chains were listed as cytomegalovirus-associated. With further analysis later on, most CMV-associated TCR beta chains appeared HLA-restricted.

Healthy bone marrow donors made up the cohort. What was sequenced was PBMCs. This receptor was identified in a male donor in good health and CMV-seronegative.

The CDR3 DNA sequence: TGTGCCAGCAGCTTAGGGCCGGGAGGGGGAGCAGATACGCAGTATTTT. Translated, it gives CASSLGPGGGADTQYF. The chain recombines TRBV11-2 with TRBJ2-3; 8 positions agree with TRBD2. This CDR3 spans 16 amino acids. Trimming cost V 1 base and J 4 bases; bases outside gene matches: 7. In germline, CDR1 is SGHAT, CDR2 FQNNGV. Full variable domain (rest looked up from reference TRBV11-2 and TRBJ2-3): EAGVAQSPRYKIIEKRQSVAFWCNPISGHATLYWYQQILGQGPKLLIQFQNNGVVDDSQLPKDRFSAERLKGVDSTLKIQPAKLEDSAVYLCASSLGPGGGADTQYFGPGTRLTVL.